One T cell receptor (beta chain) is described in this entry. CDR3 size: 15 residues. Germline V gene data show CDR1 as SGHDN and CDR2 as FVKESK. Trimming stripped 2 bases from V and 6 bases from J, with 13 bases between. This entry comes from a study of T cell changes during pregnancy in multiple sclerosis. Some clones are missing from TCRdb's copy, which holds only in-frame ones; the method was immunoSEQ multiplex PCR. The sample has under 110,000 clones; more than 90% are singletons. The source of this sequence is a female donor with multiple sclerosis, enrolled in a pregnancy study. V gene TRBV14 combines with J gene TRBJ2-2, with a tentative D call TRBD1 (6 bases). The material sequenced was peripheral blood, taken in the second trimester of pregnancy. The CDR3 sequence: CASSQQRQGSGELFF. In DNA, the CDR3 is TGTGCCAGCAGCCAACAGCGGCAGGGGTCCGGGGAGCTGTTTTTT.